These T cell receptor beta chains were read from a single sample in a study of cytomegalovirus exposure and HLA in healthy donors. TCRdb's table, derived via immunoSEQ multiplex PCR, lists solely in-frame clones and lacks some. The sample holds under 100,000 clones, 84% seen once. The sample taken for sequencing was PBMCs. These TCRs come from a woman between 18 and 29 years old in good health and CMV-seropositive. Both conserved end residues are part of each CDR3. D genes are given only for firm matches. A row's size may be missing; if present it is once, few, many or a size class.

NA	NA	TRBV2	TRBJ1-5	CASNQGYSNQPQHF	TGTGCCAGCAACCAGGGGTATAGCAATCAGCCCCAGCATTTT
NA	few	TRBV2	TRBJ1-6	CASREQNSPLHF	TGTGCCAGCAGGGAACAGAATTCACCCCTCCACTTT
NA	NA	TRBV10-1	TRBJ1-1	CASPPTEKLRRNTEAFF	TGCGCCAGCCCACCCACAGAAAAACTCCGAAGGAACACTGAAGCTTTCTTT
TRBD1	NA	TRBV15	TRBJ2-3	CATSRPGQGLEAQYF	TGTGCCACCAGCAGACCCGGACAGGGCCTGGAGGCGCAGTATTTT
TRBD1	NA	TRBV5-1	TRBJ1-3	CASRLGGDREAGNTIYF	TGCGCCAGCAGGTTGGGAGGAGACAGGGAGGCTGGAAACACCATATATTTT
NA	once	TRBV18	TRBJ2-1	CASSPRPGLDEQFF	TGTGCCAGCTCACCACGGCCGGGGTTGGATGAGCAGTTCTTC
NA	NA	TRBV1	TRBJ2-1	CTSSQPRGKSSYNEQFF	TGCACCAGCAGCCAACCCAGGGGGAAAAGCTCCTACAATGAGCAGTTCTTC
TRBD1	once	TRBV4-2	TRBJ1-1	CASSQEQGPMNTEAFF	TGTGCCAGCAGCCAAGAACAGGGGCCCATGAACACTGAAGCTTTCTTT
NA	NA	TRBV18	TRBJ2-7	CASSPSWQGDEQYF	TGTGCCAGCTCACCAAGTTGGCAGGGCGACGAGCAGTACTTC
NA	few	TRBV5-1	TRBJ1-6	CASSLAANNSPLHF	TGCGCCAGCAGCTTGGCCGCGAATAATTCACCCCTCCACTTT
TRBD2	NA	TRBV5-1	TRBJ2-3	CASGFSGGSFADTQYF	TGCGCCAGCGGATTTAGCGGGGGATCCTTTGCAGATACGCAGTATTTT
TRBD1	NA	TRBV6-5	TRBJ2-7	CASSFNRGPHEQYF	TGTGCCAGCAGTTTTAACAGGGGGCCCCACGAGCAGTACTTC
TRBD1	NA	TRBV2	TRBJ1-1	CASKMTGDTEAFF	TGTGCCAGCAAAATGACAGGGGACACTGAAGCTTTCTTT
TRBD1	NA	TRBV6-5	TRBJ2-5	CASRLDRGETQYF	TGTGCCAGCAGGCTCGACAGGGGAGAGACCCAGTACTTC
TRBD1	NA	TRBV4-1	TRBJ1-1	CASSQDRGPNTEAFF	TGCGCCAGCAGCCAGGACAGGGGGCCGAACACTGAAGCTTTCTTT
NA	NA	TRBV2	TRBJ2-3	CASSDKASADTQYF	TGTGCCAGCAGTGACAAAGCATCGGCAGATACGCAGTATTTT
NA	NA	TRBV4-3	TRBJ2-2	CASSQDIGPPGELFF	TGCGCCAGCAGCCAGGACATAGGCCCTCCCGGGGAGCTGTTTTTT
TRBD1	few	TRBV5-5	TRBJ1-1	CASSYSGQLNTEAFF	TGTGCCAGCAGCTACTCGGGACAGTTGAACACTGAAGCTTTCTTT
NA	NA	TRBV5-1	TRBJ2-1	CASTGQHEQFF	TGCGCCAGCACCGGACAGCATGAGCAGTTCTTC
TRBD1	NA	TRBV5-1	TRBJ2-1	CASSPGQGVGNEQFF	TGCGCCAGCAGCCCGGGACAGGGGGTCGGCAATGAGCAGTTCTTC
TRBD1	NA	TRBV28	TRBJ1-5	CASRNGQDGSQPQHF	TGTGCCAGCAGGAACGGACAGGACGGTAGTCAGCCCCAGCATTTT
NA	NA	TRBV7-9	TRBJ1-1	CASSLGREAFF	TGTGCCAGCAGCCTCGGGAGGGAAGCTTTCTTT
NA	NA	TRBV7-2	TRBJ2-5	CASSLSNQETQYF	TGTGCCAGCAGCTTATCCAACCAAGAGACCCAGTACTTC
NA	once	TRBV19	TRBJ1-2	CASSMVQGRGGYTF	TGTGCCAGTAGTATGGTGCAGGGGCGAGGAGGCTACACCTTC
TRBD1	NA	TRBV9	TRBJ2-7	CASSTGQGNYEQYF	TGTGCCAGCAGCACGGGACAGGGTAACTACGAGCAGTACTTC
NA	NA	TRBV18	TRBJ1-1	CASSPARVLGNTEAFF	TGTGCCAGCTCACCCGCCAGGGTTCTGGGGAACACTGAAGCTTTCTTT